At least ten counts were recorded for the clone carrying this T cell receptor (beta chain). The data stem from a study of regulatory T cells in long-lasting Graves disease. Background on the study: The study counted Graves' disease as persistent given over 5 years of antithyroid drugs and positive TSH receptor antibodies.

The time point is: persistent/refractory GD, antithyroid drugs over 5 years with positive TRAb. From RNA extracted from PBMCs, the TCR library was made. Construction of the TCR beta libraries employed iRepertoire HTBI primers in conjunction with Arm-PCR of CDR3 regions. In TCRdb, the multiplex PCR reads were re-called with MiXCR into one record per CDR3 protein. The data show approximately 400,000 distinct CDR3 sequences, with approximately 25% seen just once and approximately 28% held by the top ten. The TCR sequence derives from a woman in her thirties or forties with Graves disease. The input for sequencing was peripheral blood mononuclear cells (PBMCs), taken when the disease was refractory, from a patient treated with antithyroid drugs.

The CDR3 DNA follows: TGTGCCTGGGGCTCGGGAGCGGAGACCCAGTACTTC. It encodes CAWGSGAETQYF. The genes are TRBV30 and TRBJ2-5, with a tentative D call TRBD2 (6 bases). The germline V gene encodes CDR1 GTSNPN and CDR2 SVGIG (reference sequence). Trimming took 5 bases from V and 5 from J, leaving 12 bases between them. The CDR3 is 12 residues long.